Listed below are T cell receptor beta chains from one sample, sequenced in a study of T cell responses to AZD1222 COVID-19 vaccine. Sequencing was performed with immunoSEQ multiplex PCR; in TCRdb, only in-frame clones are kept and a portion is missing. The sample has roughly 130,000 clones, 87% seen once. The sample here was peripheral blood, taken on day 0 of AZD1222 vaccination. The source of these receptors is an adult in good health. The CDR3 runs from the conserved cysteine through the conserved F or W. A D gene is named only where the DNA matches it firmly. Clone sizes are given selectively: once, few, many, or a class where the clone is expanded.

j_call: TRBJ2-5
v_call: TRBV15
d_call: NA
clone_size: NA
cdr3_nt: TGTGCCACCAGCAGGCCGACCCAAGAGACCCAGTACTTC
cdr3_aa: CATSRPTQETQYF

j_call: TRBJ2-7
v_call: TRBV6-2/TRBV6-3
d_call: TRBD2
clone_size: few
cdr3_nt: TGTGCCAGCAGTTACGCTTCTGCTAGCGGGGGCTGGAGTAACGAGCAGTACTTC
cdr3_aa: CASSYASASGGWSNEQYF

j_call: TRBJ1-5
v_call: TRBV19
d_call: NA
clone_size: NA
cdr3_nt: TGTGCCAGTAGTACCGTTGGGGGGACCAATCAGCCCCAGCATTTT
cdr3_aa: CASSTVGGTNQPQHF

j_call: TRBJ1-1
v_call: TRBV7-3
d_call: NA
clone_size: NA
cdr3_nt: TGTGCCAGCAGCGATGGACGGAACACTGAAGCTTTCTTT
cdr3_aa: CASSDGRNTEAFF

j_call: TRBJ2-7
v_call: TRBV7-3
d_call: NA
clone_size: NA
cdr3_nt: TGTGCCAGCAGCCCCCACGGGAGCTCCTACGAGCAGTACTTC
cdr3_aa: CASSPHGSSYEQYF

j_call: TRBJ1-1
v_call: TRBV20-1
d_call: NA
clone_size: NA
cdr3_nt: TGCAGTGCTAGTCAGGGCTTCATGAACACTGAAGCTTTCTTT
cdr3_aa: CSASQGFMNTEAFF

j_call: TRBJ1-2
v_call: TRBV2
d_call: NA
clone_size: NA
cdr3_nt: TGTGCCAGCAGTGGCTTCCAGGGAAGTGAGGGCTACACCTTC
cdr3_aa: CASSGFQGSEGYTF

j_call: TRBJ2-3
v_call: TRBV7-3
d_call: NA
clone_size: once
cdr3_nt: TGTGCCAGCAGCTTAGGGGCGCCCAGCACAGATACGCAGTATTTT
cdr3_aa: CASSLGAPSTDTQYF

j_call: TRBJ1-1
v_call: TRBV5-1
d_call: TRBD1
clone_size: NA
cdr3_nt: TGCGCCAGCAGCTTGGAACAGGGGGCTGAAGCTTTCTTT
cdr3_aa: CASSLEQGAEAFF

j_call: TRBJ1-1
v_call: TRBV15
d_call: NA
clone_size: NA
cdr3_nt: TGTGCCACCAGCTCAGAGGGAAGGAACACTGAAGCTTTCTTT
cdr3_aa: CATSSEGRNTEAFF

j_call: TRBJ2-5
v_call: TRBV28
d_call: TRBD2
clone_size: NA
cdr3_nt: TGTGCCAGCAGTTGGGGGGAGGGCACAAGGCCGGTCCGGGAGACCCAGTACTTC
cdr3_aa: CASSWGEGTRPVRETQYF

j_call: TRBJ1-1
v_call: TRBV4-1
d_call: NA
clone_size: NA
cdr3_nt: TGCGCCAGCAGCGTAGTACAGGACGGACCGAACACTGAAGCTTTCTTT
cdr3_aa: CASSVVQDGPNTEAFF

j_call: TRBJ1-1
v_call: TRBV5-4
d_call: TRBD1
clone_size: NA
cdr3_nt: TGTGCCAGCAGCAAGGGACAGGGGGGGACTGAAGCTTTCTTT
cdr3_aa: CASSKGQGGTEAFF

j_call: TRBJ1-3
v_call: TRBV7-2
d_call: NA
clone_size: NA
cdr3_nt: TGTGCCAGCAACCAGGGAGCTGGAAACACCATATATTTT
cdr3_aa: CASNQGAGNTIYF

j_call: TRBJ1-2
v_call: TRBV9
d_call: TRBD1
clone_size: NA
cdr3_nt: TGTGCCAGCAGCGTCGCGGACAGGGGGCGGCTTGGCTACACCTTC
cdr3_aa: CASSVADRGRLGYTF

j_call: TRBJ1-2
v_call: TRBV3-1/TRBV3-2
d_call: TRBD1
clone_size: NA
cdr3_nt: TGTGCCAGCAGCCAAGATTTTAGGGGGCGTACTGTCTATGGCTACACCTTC
cdr3_aa: CASSQDFRGRTVYGYTF

j_call: TRBJ2-7
v_call: TRBV5-4
d_call: TRBD2
clone_size: NA
cdr3_nt: TGTGCCAGCAGCTTGTCGCGCGGGGGGGCCTACGAGCAGTACTTC
cdr3_aa: CASSLSRGGAYEQYF